The clone carrying this TCR beta chain was detected only a few times. Its specificity is not known. After removal of 4 bases from V and 3 bases from J, the junction contained 5 bases not matched to a gene. CDR1 and CDR2 from the germline V gene are KGHSH and LQKENI. This CDR3 has 15 amino acids. Libraries were prepared by immunoSEQ multiplex PCR; TCRdb keeps only in-frame clonotypes and omits some of them. The sample has more than 90,000 clones; roughly 83% are singletons. The entry originates in a study of cytomegalovirus exposure and HLA in healthy donors. Notes on the study in general: It was about 180 TCR beta chains that were listed as cytomegalovirus-associated. The majority of TCR sequences were rare, yet some public TCRs appeared in many donors.

These donors were members of the roughly 120-subject validation cohort, a group separate from the roughly 670-subject first cohort. Material: PBMCs. This TCR derives from a man aged 18 to 35 in good health and CMV-seronegative. The chain recombines TRBV18 with TRBJ2-7; 11 nucleotides align to TRBD1. This CDR3 is CASSLSGTGGYEQYF. The CDR3 DNA reads as TGTGCCAGCTCACTCTCCGGGACAGGGGGCTACGAGCAGTACTTC.